This TCR beta chain was found in a study of control samples from healthy donors and cancer patients. This CDR3 has 17 residues. CDR1 and CDR2 from the germline V gene are SGHAT and FQNNGV. V dropped 4 bases and J dropped 4 bases, with 23 bases sitting between them. Produced via immunoSEQ multiplex PCR; TCRdb's table is partial and in-frame only. The sample has roughly 130,000 clones, under 95% seen once. The chain is built from TRBV11-2 and TRBJ2-7, with a possible D match to TRBD2 (8 bases). Sequenced: blood. This TCR was recovered from a man aged 18 to 30 in good health. This CDR3 is CASSSGGGGGPLYEQYF. CDR3 DNA sequence: TGTGCCAGCAGCTCAGGGGGGGGCGGGGGGCCTCTTTACGAGCAGTACTTC.